A single sample gave rise to the 16 T cell receptor beta chains below, sequenced in a study of OX40 agonist ivuxolimab in advanced cancers. The method was the immunoSEQ multiplex PCR assay. TCRdb took over this immuneACCESS table, retaining in-frame rearrangements with V and J assigned. Such tables are incomplete; in checked studies, under half of the missing clones stem from an unresolved V gene, and the remainder is unexplained. The sample includes some 66,000 clones, with 77% observed a single time. Jointly, the top ten make up 1.5% to 2% of the sample. Source: CD4+ or CD8+ T cells sorted from blood, taken in a trial of the OX40 agonist ivuxolimab. All receptors derive from an adult with an advanced solid tumor such as melanoma, head and neck, liver or kidney cancer.

This rearrangement joins TRBV5-1 to TRBJ2-1; D is unresolved. Trimming took 7 bases from V and 5 from J, leaving 13 bases between them. The CDR3 loop spans 13 amino acids. Germline V CDR1 and CDR2: SGHRS, YFSETQ. This CDR3 reads CASYLGVHNEQFF. In DNA form, the CDR3 reads TGCGCCAGCTATCTAGGTGTACACAATGAGCAGTTCTTC.

The gene calls are TRBV27 and TRBJ2-3; D unresolved. The CDR3 sequence is 13 residues long. Germline CDR1 is MNHEY and CDR2 is SMNVEV (reference sequence). The V end lost 10 bases, the J end lost 0 bases, and 11 bases lay between the germline ends. The CDR3 loop is CATWLSSTDTQYF. The DNA for the CDR3 is TGTGCCACCTGGCTCTCCAGCACAGATACGCAGTATTTT.

This clone was observed a handful of times. The chain uses TRBV19 and TRBJ2-2; a possible D gene is TRBD2 (6 bases). The CDR3 runs 11 residues. Germline V gives CDR1 LNHDA, CDR2 SQIVND (reference sequence). V lost 8 bases, J lost 5 bases, and 6 bases lay in between. CDR3 in DNA: TGTGCCAGTCGGGAGACCGGGGAGCTGTTTTTT. Amino acids: CASRETGELFF.

CDR3 sequence reads: CASSYSATIDTQYF. CDR3 in DNA: TGTGCCAGCAGTTACAGCGCGACAATCGATACGCAGTATTTT. The chain uses TRBV6-6 and TRBJ2-3, with D unresolved. Germline CDR1 and CDR2: MNHNY and SVGAGI (reference sequence). V was clipped by 2 bases and J by 6 bases, with 12 bases between them. This CDR3 spans 14 amino acids.

The chain is built from TRBV7-3 and TRBJ2-1, with D possibly being TRBD1 (6 bases). The V gene's germline CDR1 is SGHTA and CDR2 FQGTGA. CDR3 length: 14 residues. V was shortened by 2 bases and J by 2 bases, with 7 bases between the two germline ends. DNA for the CDR3: TGTGCCAGCAGCTTAGCAGGGGCCTACAATGAGCAGTTCTTC. It yields the protein CASSLAGAYNEQFF. Complete variable domain (other parts from reference TRBV7-3 and TRBJ2-1): GAGVSQTPSNKVTEKGKYVELRCDPISGHTALYWYRQSLGQGPEFLIYFQGTGAADDSGLPNDRFFAVRPEGSVSTLKIQRTERGDSAVYLCASSLAGAYNEQFFGPGTRLTVL.

The V call is TRBV28, the J call TRBJ2-1, with 13 positions matching TRBD2. In germline, CDR1 is MDHEN, CDR2 SYDVKM. Germline trimming cut 6 bases from V and 4 bases from J; bases unmatched to any gene: 6. This CDR3 has 16 amino acids. The CDR3 reads CASSVGLAGVYNEQFF. The CDR3, as DNA: TGTGCCAGCAGCGTTGGACTAGCGGGAGTTTACAATGAGCAGTTCTTC. Full variable domain (outside the CDR3, taken from reference TRBV28 and TRBJ2-1): DVKVTQSSRYLVKRTGEKVFLECVQDMDHENMFWYRQDPGLGLRLIYFSYDVKMKEKGDIPEGYSVSREKKERFSLILESASTNQTSMYLCASSVGLAGVYNEQFFGPGTRLTVL.

J is TRBJ1-1 and V is TRBV18, with D possibly being TRBD1 (6 bases). The CDR3 runs 13 residues. Germline V gene sequence: CDR1 KGHSH, CDR2 LQKENI. Trimming removed 2 bases at V and 11 bases at J, with 15 bases between. Written as DNA, the CDR3 is TGTGCCAGCTCACCATCCACAGGGTTTGTTGCTTTCTTT. Its translation: CASSPSTGFVAFF.

The chain employs TRBV30 and TRBJ1-2; D is unresolved. Germline values: CDR1 GTSNPN, CDR2 SVGIG (reference sequence). The CDR3 extends over 15 amino acids. Trimming shortened V by 2 bases and J by 0 bases, and 13 bases separated the two germline ends. The DNA for the CDR3 is TGTGCCTGGAGTCTGGGGTCAGTAACTAACTATGGCTACACCTTC. Its protein is CAWSLGSVTNYGYTF.

The chain couples TRBV7-9 to TRBJ1-3, with D possibly being TRBD1 (5 bases). V was shortened by 1 base and J by 4 bases, with 8 bases between the two germline ends. The germline V gene has CDR1 SEHNR and CDR2 FQNEAQ (reference sequence). The CDR3 has 14 amino acids. CDR3 in DNA: TGTGCCAGCAGCTTAGGGGGCTTCGGAAACACCATATATTTT. It yields the protein CASSLGGFGNTIYF.

V gene TRBV11-2 combines with J gene TRBJ2-7; a possible D gene is TRBD2 (5 bases). The CDR3 contains 15 residues. V gave up 0 bases and J gave up 2 bases, with 11 bases separating them. Germline V CDR1 and CDR2: SGHAT, FQNNGV. The CDR3 DNA sequence: TGTGCCAGCAGCTTAGATCGCGAGGGCCCCTACGAGCAGTACTTC. This gives the protein CASSLDREGPYEQYF.

The chain uses TRBV19 and TRBJ1-1; D ambiguous. The CDR3 totals 16 residues. V was shortened by 5 bases and J by 5 bases, with 21 bases between the two germline ends. Germline V gives CDR1 LNHDA, CDR2 SQIVND (reference sequence). The CDR3 bases are TGTGCCAGTAGTTTTAGTTCCGGCCTCCTAAGGACTGAAGCTTTCTTT. Its translation is CASSFSSGLLRTEAFF.

The chain recombines TRBV11-2 with TRBJ1-2, with D possibly TRBD1 on 5 matching bases. CDR1 and CDR2 (germline): SGHAT, FQNNGV. V was pared by 1 base and J by 0 bases, with 9 bases between. CDR3 size: 15 residues. CDR3 in amino acids: CASSLVRDANYGYTF. The CDR3 coding sequence is TGTGCCAGCAGCTTAGTTCGGGACGCTAACTATGGCTACACCTTC.

V is TRBV10-3 and J is TRBJ1-1; D not certain. Germline CDR1 is ENHRY and CDR2 is SYGVKD. Trimming took off 8 bases at V and 0 bases at J, with 13 bases between the two ends. This CDR3 spans 14 amino acids. The CDR3 nucleotides read TGTGCCATCTACGACTCCGGCATGAACACTGAAGCTTTCTTT. Its protein is CAIYDSGMNTEAFF.

The V call is TRBV5-8, the J call TRBJ1-2; D gene uncertain. Germline lookup yields CDR1 SGHTS and CDR2 YDEGEE. This CDR3 spans 14 amino acids. V gave up 2 bases and J gave up 1 base, with 9 bases separating them. The DNA for the CDR3 is TGTGCCAGCAGCTTCGGGCCCGATAACTATGGCTACACCTTC. Its protein product is CASSFGPDNYGYTF. Drawing the rest from reference TRBV5-8 and TRBJ1-2, the complete variable domain is EAGVTQSPTHLIKTRGQQATLRCSPISGHTSVYWYQQALGLGLQFLLWYDEGEERNRGNFPPRFSGRQFPNYSSELNVNALELEDSALYLCASSFGPDNYGYTFGSGTRLTVV.

The V call is TRBV15, the J call TRBJ2-7; D ambiguous. CDR3 length: 14 amino acids. Per germline, CDR1 LNHNV and CDR2 YYDKDF (reference sequence). Deletions cut 1 base from V and 0 bases from J, with 7 bases between. The DNA of the CDR3 is TGTGCCACCAGCAGAGGGACGTTCTCCTACGAGCAGTACTTC. Its translation: CATSRGTFSYEQYF.

The CDR3 is CASIPQSGGRAFF. The DNA for the CDR3 is TGTGCCAGCATTCCCCAGTCCGGGGGGCGGGCTTTCTTT. V gene TRBV2 combines with J gene TRBJ1-1; possible D gene TRBD1, 6 bases. This CDR3 comprises 13 residues. CDR1 is SNHLY and CDR2 is FYNNEI in the germline V gene. Trimming cost V 7 bases and J 11 bases, with 20 bases left between them.